The 9 T cell receptor beta chains in this list originate from one sample, sequenced in a study of cytomegalovirus exposure and HLA in healthy donors. The PCR used 60 Vbeta and 13 Jbeta primers. TCRdb's copy holds only in-frame clones and misses some; the assay was immunoSEQ multiplex PCR. In total, the table holds around 70,000 clones. Sequenced sample: PBMCs. The receptors stem from a woman in her 40s in good health and CMV-seropositive.

This chain uses TRBV18 with TRBJ2-7, with 8 bases lining up with TRBD1. V trimming: 3 bases; J trimming: 2 bases; junction bases outside the gene matches: 6. This CDR3 is 15 amino acids long. CDR1 KGHSH and CDR2 LQKENI come from the germline V gene. The CDR3 coding sequence is TGTGCCAGCTCACCGGACAGGGAAACTCCCTACGAGCAGTACTTC. Translation: CASSPDRETPYEQYF.

The V gene is TRBV27, the J gene TRBJ1-3; 7 nucleotides agree with TRBD1. This CDR3 is built from 13 residues. The germline V gene has CDR1 MNHEY and CDR2 SMNVEV (reference sequence). The CDR3 nucleotides are TGTGGAGCTAGGACAGGCCGAGGAAACACCATATATTTT. It specifies CGARTGRGNTIYF.

CDR3 residues: CASSLVSGASSYEQYF. In DNA, the CDR3 is TGTGCCAGCAGCTTAGTCTCAGGGGCGAGCTCCTACGAGCAGTACTTC. The J gene is TRBJ2-7, the V gene TRBV11-1, with D possibly matching TRBD1 (6 bases). V lost 1 base, J lost 0 bases, and 13 bases lay in between. The CDR3 runs 16 residues. Germline V gene lookup returns CDR1 SGHAT and CDR2 FQDESV (reference sequence).

The rearrangement joins TRBV11-2 to TRBJ2-7; no clear D. Trimming removed 10 bases at V and 0 bases at J, with 7 bases between. The CDR3 extends over 11 amino acids. The germline V gene has CDR1 SGHAT and CDR2 FQNNGV. CDR3 DNA sequence: TGTGCCACGACTGGCTCCTACGAGCAGTACTTC. Its translation: CATTGSYEQYF.

The rearrangement joins TRBV2 to TRBJ1-1, with TRBD1 matching over 9 bases. Trimming removed 7 bases from V and 4 bases from J; junction bases left unmatched: 7. This CDR3 has 14 amino acids. Germline loops: CDR1 SNHLY, CDR2 FYNNEI. CDR3 coding DNA: TGTGCCAGCATGCCGGAACAGGGGGCCACTGAAGCTTTCTTT. Encoded protein: CASMPEQGATEAFF.

The chain carries TRBV7-6 and TRBJ2-3, with TRBD1 identical over 8 bases. The CDR3 sequence is 14 residues long. The germline V gene has CDR1 SGHVS and CDR2 FNYEAQ. V shed 8 bases, J shed 3 bases, and the junction held 7 bases outside the gene matches. The CDR3 loop is CASAADRGTDTQYF. In DNA, the CDR3 is TGTGCCAGCGCTGCCGACAGGGGAACAGATACGCAGTATTTT.

This chain links TRBV27 with TRBJ2-7; 10 positions match TRBD1. CDR3 length: 14 residues. The germline CDR1 and CDR2 sequences are MNHEY and SMNVEV (reference sequence). V trimming: 6 bases; J trimming: 4 bases; junction bases outside the gene matches: 6. The CDR3 region is CASSAGQGFYEQYF. The CDR3 nucleotides are TGTGCCAGCAGCGCGGGACAGGGGTTTTACGAGCAGTACTTC.

The chain uses TRBV9 and TRBJ2-3, with 15 bases identical to TRBD2. J was trimmed by 8 bases and V by 0 bases; bases with no gene match: 4. CDR1 and CDR2 from the germline V gene are SGDLS and YYNGEE. The CDR3 covers 16 residues. DNA of the CDR3: TGTGCCAGCAGCGTAGTCGCGGGACTAGCGGGAGGTACGCAGTATTTT. This encodes CASSVVAGLAGGTQYF.

CDR3 region: CSARGVYEQYF. DNA of the CDR3: TGCAGTGCTAGAGGAGTCTACGAGCAGTACTTC. This rearrangement joins TRBV20-1 to TRBJ2-7; D is ambiguous. V was shortened by 1 base and J by 3 bases, with 4 bases between the two germline ends. Germline V gene lookup returns CDR1 DFQATT and CDR2 SNEGSKA (reference sequence). CDR3 length: 11 amino acids.